One sample yielded the 13 T cell receptor beta chains listed below, sequenced in a study of blood T cell repertoires in COVID-19. Data came from immunoSEQ multiplex PCR; TCRdb stores just in-frame clones and leaves some out. The repertoire includes about 78,000 clones, about 90% of them detected once, and 0.8% to 1.3% sits in the top ten. The sequenced sample consisted of peripheral blood. The receptors stem from a woman in her 50s in a cohort sampled during active COVID-19.

The chain recombines TRBV28 with TRBJ1-1; possible D gene TRBD1, 5 bases. Trimming stripped 6 bases from V and 1 base from J, with 9 bases between. Per germline, CDR1 MDHEN and CDR2 SYDVKM. The length of the CDR3 is 13 residues. CDR3 amino acids: CASSLGQNTEAFF. DNA of the CDR3: TGTGCCAGCAGCTTAGGACAGAACACTGAAGCTTTCTTT.

This sequence joins TRBV28 and TRBJ2-7, with D possibly TRBD2 on 6 matching bases. Germline CDR1 reads MDHEN; CDR2 reads SYDVKM. V was trimmed by 8 bases and J by 6 bases, leaving 17 bases between them. This CDR3 has 13 residues. CDR3 coding DNA: TGTGCCAGCCTTAGGAGGGGATCAATCGAGCAGTACTTC. Amino acids: CASLRRGSIEQYF.

This rearrangement joins TRBV7-9 to TRBJ2-7; 10 nucleotides line up with TRBD1. This CDR3 is built from 17 residues. Germline lookup yields CDR1 SEHNR and CDR2 FQNEAQ (reference sequence). V gave up 0 bases and J gave up 5 bases; unmatched junction bases: 10. The DNA of the CDR3 is TGTGCCAGCAGCTTAGCTTTAAGACAGGGGGCACAGAACGAGCAGTACTTC. It translates to CASSLALRQGAQNEQYF.

V and J are TRBV6-6 and TRBJ2-3; 14 nucleotides agree with TRBD2. The V segment lost 2 bases and the J segment 4 bases; nucleotides outside the gene matches: 2. Germline V gives CDR1 MNHNY, CDR2 SVGAGI (reference sequence). This CDR3 contains 16 residues. The CDR3 nucleotides read TGTGCCAGCAGTTACGGGACTAGCGGGAGATCAGATACGCAGTATTTT. This translates into CASSYGTSGRSDTQYF.

The V call is TRBV28, the J call TRBJ1-5, with 9 bases that match TRBD1. Germline CDR1 reads MDHEN; CDR2 reads SYDVKM. The CDR3 has 15 amino acids. J lost 4 bases, V lost 6 bases, and 7 bases had no gene match. The chain's CDR3 is CASSRTGEWNQPQHF. Here the CDR3 DNA reads TGTGCCAGCAGCCGGACAGGGGAATGGAATCAGCCCCAGCATTTT.

This chain links TRBV29-1 with TRBJ1-1, with 12 bases identical to TRBD1. J was trimmed by 11 bases and V by 6 bases; bases with no gene match: 16. In germline, CDR1 is SQVTM, CDR2 ANQGSEA. This CDR3 is built from 15 residues. This CDR3 is CSVAPGDRGPWMAFF. The CDR3 nucleotides are TGCAGCGTGGCACCGGGGGACAGGGGGCCCTGGATGGCTTTCTTT.

The rearrangement uses TRBV7-9 and TRBJ2-1; 7 bases align to TRBD2. Germline V CDR1 and CDR2: SEHNR, FQNEAQ (reference sequence). The trim removed 0 bases at V and 6 bases at J, leaving 5 bases unmatched. There are 15 residues in the CDR3. The CDR3 coding sequence is TGTGCCAGCAGCTTAGCGGGACTAAAGGCCAATGAGCAGTTCTTC. Translation gives CASSLAGLKANEQFF.

The gene calls are TRBV7-3 and TRBJ2-3, with 8 bases aligning to TRBD2. Germline assignment: CDR1 SGHTA and CDR2 FQGTGA. Germline trimming cut 1 base from V and 6 bases from J; bases unmatched to any gene: 6. The CDR3 is 15 amino acids. The chain's CDR3 is CASSLRKAGVDTQYF. The CDR3 DNA reads as TGTGCCAGCAGCTTAAGAAAAGCGGGAGTGGATACGCAGTATTTT. The full variable domain, its missing parts supplied by reference TRBV7-3 and TRBJ2-3, is GAGVSQTPSNKVTEKGKYVELRCDPISGHTALYWYRQSLGQGPEFLIYFQGTGAADDSGLPNDRFFAVRPEGSVSTLKIQRTERGDSAVYLCASSLRKAGVDTQYFGPGTRLTVL.

The CDR3 region is CASSDPRGGGDTQYF. CDR3 bases: TGTGCCAGCAGCGACCCCAGAGGGGGGGGAGATACGCAGTATTTT. This chain uses TRBV9 with TRBJ2-3; possible D gene TRBD2, 7 bases. CDR1 and CDR2 (germline): SGDLS, YYNGEE. The CDR3 length is 15 residues. Trimming removed 3 bases at V and 5 bases at J, with 16 bases between.

V usage is TRBV29-1 and J usage is TRBJ1-1; maybe TRBD1 (6 bases). The CDR3 contains 12 residues. The germline gives CDR1 SQVTM, CDR2 ANQGSEA. V lost 7 bases to trimming and J lost 1 base, with 10 bases between them. Written as DNA, the CDR3 is TGCAGCGCCGGACAGCAGAACACTGAAGCTTTCTTT. Protein product: CSAGQQNTEAFF.

This clone came up a few times. The rearrangement uses TRBV7-3 and TRBJ2-2; the match to TRBD1 covers 7 bases. Trimming cost V 10 bases and J 6 bases; bases outside gene matches: 2. Germline V lookup: CDR1 SGHTA, CDR2 FQGTGA. The CDR3 has 11 amino acids. The CDR3 DNA reads as TGTGCCACGACAGGGTCCGGGGAGCTGTTTTTT. Protein product: CATTGSGELFF.

This chain connects TRBV5-6 to TRBJ2-1; 8 bases align to TRBD2. The CDR3 sequence is 15 residues long. Germline V gives CDR1 SGHDT, CDR2 YYEEEE. J gave up 4 bases and V 4 bases, and 7 bases lay outside the gene matches. Here the CDR3 reads CASSLTSGHYNEQFF. DNA of the CDR3: TGTGCCAGCAGCCTAACTAGCGGTCATTACAATGAGCAGTTCTTC.

The rearrangement uses TRBV20-1 and TRBJ2-5; D may be TRBD1 (6 bases). Germline CDR1 reads DFQATT; CDR2 reads SNEGSKA (reference sequence). The CDR3 is 11 amino acids. V was cut by 3 bases and J by 7 bases, with 9 bases left in between. For the CDR3, the DNA is TGCAGTGCTAGGACAGGCGGGACCCAGTACTTC. Translation gives CSARTGGTQYF.